Listed below are T cell receptor beta chains from one sample, sequenced in a study of shared clonotypes between healthy human individuals. Using immunoSEQ multiplex PCR, the repertoire was profiled, and TCRdb retains in-frame clones only, with some absent. The sample lists approximately 470,000 clones, around 80% occurring once. The source material was PBMCs. The receptor set was obtained from a woman aged 40 to 50 in good health. Some clones in this sample may be carry-over from other donors' samples. The CDR3 runs from the conserved cysteine through the conserved F or W. The D gene is left open where the match is weak. Where a row states a size, it is once, few, many or the class of an expanded clone; other rows omit it.

D | J | V | size | DNA | CDR3
TRBD2 | TRBJ2-1 | TRBV18 | NA | TGTGCCAGCTCCCCAACGACTAGCGGGACCAATGAGCAGTTCTTC | CASSPTTSGTNEQFF
TRBD2 | TRBJ2-5 | TRBV4-2 | NA | TGTGCCAGCAGCCAAGGGGCCGCGGGACTAGCGGGAGGAGGGGAGACCCAGTACTTC | CASSQGAAGLAGGGETQYF
TRBD2 | TRBJ2-1 | TRBV9 | few | TGTGCCAGCAGCGTAGTGGGTGCGGGAGGGGATGAGCAGTTCTTC | CASSVVGAGGDEQFF
NA | TRBJ2-1 | TRBV5-6 | NA | TGTGCCAGCAGCTTGGTAGAAGCCCTTATCCATGAGCAGTTCTTC | CASSLVEALIHEQFF
TRBD2 | TRBJ2-3 | TRBV28 | NA | TGTGCCAGCAGTGGAGGACTAGCAGTGGATACGCAGTATTTT | CASSGGLAVDTQYF
NA | TRBJ2-2 | TRBV11-3 | NA | TGTGCCAGCAGCCAGGGCTGGCGGGCCGGGGAGCTGTTTTTT | CASSQGWRAGELFF
TRBD2 | TRBJ2-1 | TRBV2 | NA | TGTGCCAGCACCTTTAGCGGGAGGGCCTACAATGAGCAGTTCTTC | CASTFSGRAYNEQFF
NA | TRBJ2-3 | TRBV2 | NA | TGTGCCAGCAGTGCGTACGGCTCTACTATCACAGATACGCAGTATTTT | CASSAYGSTITDTQYF
NA | TRBJ2-3 | TRBV28 | NA | TGTGCCAGCACGGAGACCCAAAGAGCAGGAACAGATACGCAGTATTTT | CASTETQRAGTDTQYF
NA | TRBJ1-3 | TRBV5-6 | NA | TGTGCCAGCAGCTTGTGGTCGGCTGGAAACACCATATATTTT | CASSLWSAGNTIYF
NA | TRBJ2-1 | TRBV19 | NA | TGTGCCAGTAGTATAGATTGGGCGGCAATGGGGAATGAGCAGTTCTTC | CASSIDWAAMGNEQFF
TRBD2 | TRBJ2-1 | TRBV7-2 | NA | TGTGCCAGCAGCTTAGTTTGGGTCTGGGCTAGCGGGAGAAATGAGCAGTTCTTC | CASSLVWVWASGRNEQFF
NA | TRBJ2-5 | TRBV19 | NA | TGTGCCAGTTTGGGAGAGACCCAGTACTTC | CASLGETQYF
TRBD2 | TRBJ2-1 | TRBV5-1 | NA | TGCGCCAGCAGCCTCGGGACTAGCTGGGATGAGCAGTTCTTC | CASSLGTSWDEQFF
TRBD2 | TRBJ2-1 | TRBV18 | NA | TGTGCCAGCTCACCACTAGCGGGAGGGATGGGTGAGCAGTTCTTC | CASSPLAGGMGEQFF
NA | TRBJ1-1 | TRBV10-3 | many | TGTGCCATCAGTGACCCCGGGGTCAACCCTTTAGGGACTGAAGCTTTCTTT | CAISDPGVNPLGTEAFF
NA | TRBJ2-1 | TRBV11-3 | NA | TGTGCCAGCAGCCGGGATAGCGGTTCCTACAATGAGCAGTTCTTC | CASSRDSGSYNEQFF
NA | TRBJ1-1 | TRBV5-1 | NA | TGCGCCAGCAGCTTGGGGACTGAAGCTTTCTTT | CASSLGTEAFF
TRBD2 | TRBJ2-1 | TRBV28 | NA | TGTGCCAGCAGTTCCGCCCGGGGTAGCGGGACCCCCGATGAGCAGTTCTTC | CASSSARGSGTPDEQFF
NA | TRBJ2-2 | TRBV5-1 | NA | TGCGCCAGCAGCTCCACCTTAGGCGGGGAGCTGTTTTTT | CASSSTLGGELFF
NA | TRBJ2-7 | TRBV27 | few | TGTGCCAGCAGTGTACGAAGCCAGGGTGGCGAGCAGTACTTC | CASSVRSQGGEQYF
NA | TRBJ2-7 | TRBV27 | NA | TGTGCCAGCAGCCCAACGCCCCACCCCTACGAGCAGTACTTC | CASSPTPHPYEQYF
NA | TRBJ2-3 | TRBV11-2 | NA | TGTGCCAGCAGCTCGGGACTTTATACGCAGTATTTT | CASSSGLYTQYF
TRBD1 | TRBJ2-7 | TRBV27 | once | TGTGCCAGCATGTGGGGACAGGGATCCTACGAGCAGTACTTC | CASMWGQGSYEQYF
TRBD2 | TRBJ2-1 | TRBV5-1 | NA | TGCGCCAGCAGCTGGACTAGCGGTAACAATGAGCAGTTCTTC | CASSWTSGNNEQFF
TRBD2 | TRBJ2-7 | TRBV5-1 | few | TGCGCCAGCAGCTTGTTCCTAGCGGGATACGAGCAGTACTTC | CASSLFLAGYEQYF
NA | TRBJ1-2 | TRBV30 | NA | TGTGCCTGGAGTGCCTTGACTCAAGGAGACTACACCTTC | CAWSALTQGDYTF
NA | TRBJ2-2 | TRBV6-5 | NA | TGTGCCAGCAGTTGGGGATACACCGGGGAGCTGTTTTTT | CASSWGYTGELFF
TRBD1 | TRBJ1-4 | TRBV9 | NA | TGTGCCAGCAGCCCGCGGACAGGGGATGGTGAAAAACTGTTTTTT | CASSPRTGDGEKLFF
TRBD1 | TRBJ2-5 | TRBV5-1 | NA | TGCGCCAGCAGCCTCTGGACAGGCCAAGAGACCCAGTACTTC | CASSLWTGQETQYF
TRBD2 | TRBJ2-5 | TRBV5-4 | NA | TGTGCCAGCAGCACCCGACTAGCGGGAGGGGAGACCCAGTACTTC | CASSTRLAGGETQYF
NA | TRBJ2-1 | TRBV4-1 | NA | TGCGCCAGCAGCCAAGATTTGTGGGGCGGGCAGTTCTTC | CASSQDLWGGQFF
TRBD2 | TRBJ2-7 | TRBV5-3 | NA | TGTGCCGGATTCTTAGCGGGTTATTACTACGAGCAGTACTTC | CAGFLAGYYYEQYF
TRBD2 | TRBJ2-1 | TRBV18 | NA | TGTGCCAGCTCCGTCGGGACTAGCGGGATGCATGAGCAGTTCTTC | CASSVGTSGMHEQFF
NA | TRBJ1-2 | TRBV6-1 | NA | TGTGCCAGCAGTGAATGGAGTGGGCCTAACTATGGCTACACCTTC | CASSEWSGPNYGYTF
NA | TRBJ2-6 | TRBV7-9 | few | TGTGCCAGCAGCTTGTATTTTGACTCTGGGGCCAACGTCCTGACTTTC | CASSLYFDSGANVLTF
TRBD2 | TRBJ2-3 | TRBV2 | NA | TGTGCCATCACCCGCACTAGCGGGAGCACAGATACGCAGTATTTT | CAITRTSGSTDTQYF
TRBD2 | TRBJ2-3 | TRBV9 | NA | TGTGCCAGCAGCGTAGGGCGGGGAGGGCCAGATACGCAGTATTTT | CASSVGRGGPDTQYF
NA | TRBJ1-1 | TRBV19 | NA | TGTGCCAGTAAGCGCAGGCAGAACACTGAAGCTTTCTTT | CASKRRQNTEAFF
NA | TRBJ2-3 | TRBV21-1 | NA | TGTGCCAGCAGCAGGGACAGGGGGCACCCTCCCACAGATACGCAGTATTTT | CASSRDRGHPPTDTQYF
NA | TRBJ1-1 | TRBV7-8 | NA | TGTGCCAGCAGCTTAGTCAGGTGGGGGGGGCTGAAGTGGTTCACTGAAGCTTTCTTT | CASSLVRWGGLKWFTEAFF
NA | TRBJ1-1 | TRBV27 | NA | TGTGCCAGCAGACCAACCTCTAGGAGGGCCCGGAACACTGAAGCTTTCTTT | CASRPTSRRARNTEAFF
NA | TRBJ1-1 | TRBV5-1 | NA | TGCGCCAGCAGCTTAGTCGGGGAAAGTACTGAAGCTTTCTTT | CASSLVGESTEAFF
NA | TRBJ2-2 | TRBV11-3 | NA | TGTGCCAGCAGCGTCGGGGGCACCCTCACCGGGGAGCTGTTTTTT | CASSVGGTLTGELFF
TRBD1 | TRBJ2-3 | TRBV7-2 | NA | TGTGCCAGCAGCTTAACGTCTCCTAAGGACAGGGGAACAGATACGCAGTATTTT | CASSLTSPKDRGTDTQYF
TRBD1 | TRBJ2-7 | TRBV18 | NA | TGCGCCAGCTCACCGCCTTGGGACAGGGTAGGCGAGCAGTACTTC | CASSPPWDRVGEQYF
NA | TRBJ2-6 | TRBV28 | few | TGTGCCAGCAGTTTCAGGGCTGGGGCCAACGTCCTGACTTTC | CASSFRAGANVLTF
NA | TRBJ2-7 | TRBV7-9 | NA | TGTGCCAGCAAAGGACCTTATTACGAGCAGTACTTC | CASKGPYYEQYF
NA | TRBJ2-1 | TRBV19 | few | TGTGCCAGTAGTATAGGGGTAGGGGTCTACAATGAGCAGTTCTTC | CASSIGVGVYNEQFF
TRBD2 | TRBJ2-3 | TRBV29-1 | NA | TGCAGCGTTGGCGTGAGCGGGAGAGCGACAGATACGCAGTATTTT | CSVGVSGRATDTQYF
NA | TRBJ1-5 | TRBV19 | NA | TGTGCCAGTACCCTAATGCGGGCCTCTGAAGCGGTCGGTCAGCCCCAGCATTTT | CASTLMRASEAVGQPQHF
TRBD2 | TRBJ2-2 | TRBV2 | NA | TGTGCCAGCACACAGGAGGGAGGGCCAAACACCGGGGAGCTGTTTTTT | CASTQEGGPNTGELFF
NA | TRBJ1-1 | TRBV16 | many | TGTGCCAGCAGCCTCTTTGTTACTGAAGCTTTCTTT | CASSLFVTEAFF